A selection of T cell receptor beta chains follows, all from one sample in a study of T-cell memory formation after mild COVID-19. Each CDR3 protein gets one entry after TCRdb re-called the 5' RACE reads with MiXCR. The sample shows 150,000 to 200,000 distinct CDR3 sequences, under 20% of them seen only once. Sequences were obtained from PBMCs or a T cell subset sorted from them (not recorded which). Receptor source: an adult woman who had mild COVID-19 (a few samples of this study predate the infection). Cell type and time point are not known. Each CDR3 is given without its conserved first and last residue. Each record gives: D gene, J gene, clone size, V gene, CDR3 protein. A D gene is named only where the DNA matches it firmly. Where a row states a size, it is once, few, many or the class of an expanded clone; other rows omit it.

d_call: -; j_call: TRBJ1-2; clone_size: few; v_call: TRBV7-8; cdr3_aa: ASSLGVPDGYT
d_call: -; j_call: TRBJ2-7; clone_size: -; v_call: TRBV9; cdr3_aa: ASSVDPGSTYEQY
d_call: TRBD1; j_call: TRBJ1-4; clone_size: -; v_call: TRBV7-9; cdr3_aa: ASSPGTVGEKLF
d_call: TRBD1; j_call: TRBJ2-1; clone_size: few; v_call: TRBV27; cdr3_aa: ASSTRDRRTYNEQF
d_call: TRBD2; j_call: TRBJ2-7; clone_size: -; v_call: TRBV5-1; cdr3_aa: ASAERDSYEQY
d_call: -; j_call: TRBJ1-4; clone_size: -; v_call: TRBV5-5; cdr3_aa: ASSLGFGGLQEKLF
d_call: -; j_call: TRBJ1-1; clone_size: -; v_call: TRBV12-3/TRBV12-4; cdr3_aa: ASSLVRTYRESRGTEAF
d_call: -; j_call: TRBJ1-5; clone_size: -; v_call: TRBV7-8; cdr3_aa: ASSLARPGTNSNQPQH
d_call: -; j_call: TRBJ2-1; clone_size: -; v_call: TRBV7-6; cdr3_aa: ASSSSKGTYNEQF
d_call: -; j_call: TRBJ2-6; clone_size: few; v_call: TRBV4-1; cdr3_aa: ASTPRGSGANVLT
d_call: TRBD2; j_call: TRBJ2-3; clone_size: few; v_call: TRBV29-1; cdr3_aa: SVGTRISTDTQY
d_call: -; j_call: TRBJ1-3; clone_size: -; v_call: TRBV20-1; cdr3_aa: SAYTGSSGNTIY
d_call: TRBD1; j_call: TRBJ2-3; clone_size: -; v_call: TRBV18; cdr3_aa: ASSRDSSQDTQY
d_call: TRBD1; j_call: TRBJ1-2; clone_size: -; v_call: TRBV12-3/TRBV12-4; cdr3_aa: ASRGTVQHGYT
d_call: -; j_call: TRBJ1-1; clone_size: -; v_call: TRBV10-3; cdr3_aa: AISETRAGVKNTEAF
d_call: -; j_call: TRBJ1-2; clone_size: few; v_call: TRBV2; cdr3_aa: ASSLAGSRGGDYGYT
d_call: -; j_call: TRBJ2-3; clone_size: few; v_call: TRBV4-1; cdr3_aa: ASSQERGSTQY
d_call: -; j_call: TRBJ2-5; clone_size: few; v_call: TRBV6-6; cdr3_aa: ASSYSGGLQETQY
d_call: TRBD1; j_call: TRBJ1-3; clone_size: -; v_call: TRBV7-9; cdr3_aa: ASSRQGTGNTIY
d_call: -; j_call: TRBJ2-7; clone_size: -; v_call: TRBV12-3/TRBV12-4; cdr3_aa: ASSLRQGRFYEQY
d_call: -; j_call: TRBJ2-7; clone_size: few; v_call: TRBV6-5; cdr3_aa: ASSLWEGTPGGEQY
d_call: -; j_call: TRBJ2-5; clone_size: few; v_call: TRBV29-1; cdr3_aa: SVAKSQGKETQY
d_call: -; j_call: TRBJ2-7; clone_size: -; v_call: TRBV21-1; cdr3_aa: ASSKARCSYEQY
d_call: TRBD1; j_call: TRBJ2-4; clone_size: few; v_call: TRBV5-1; cdr3_aa: ASSLPGQSFREDKNIQY
d_call: -; j_call: TRBJ2-1; clone_size: few; v_call: TRBV7-2; cdr3_aa: ASSLVAASSYNEQF
d_call: -; j_call: TRBJ1-1; clone_size: few; v_call: TRBV12-3/TRBV12-4; cdr3_aa: ASSLRTANTEAF
d_call: TRBD2; j_call: TRBJ2-1; clone_size: -; v_call: TRBV7-2; cdr3_aa: ASSLNGGRPEQF
d_call: TRBD2; j_call: TRBJ2-1; clone_size: -; v_call: TRBV6-6; cdr3_aa: ASSYEGLADNEQF
d_call: TRBD1; j_call: TRBJ2-7; clone_size: few; v_call: TRBV12-3/TRBV12-4; cdr3_aa: ASRLGTAYEQY
d_call: -; j_call: TRBJ2-1; clone_size: -; v_call: TRBV5-1; cdr3_aa: ASSVQGGSYNEQF
d_call: -; j_call: TRBJ2-3; clone_size: -; v_call: TRBV18; cdr3_aa: ASSPQDTQY
d_call: -; j_call: TRBJ1-1; clone_size: few; v_call: TRBV5-1; cdr3_aa: ASSLAANTEAF
d_call: -; j_call: TRBJ1-1; clone_size: -; v_call: TRBV7-2; cdr3_aa: ASSARRIDEAF
d_call: -; j_call: TRBJ2-1; clone_size: few; v_call: TRBV12-3/TRBV12-4; cdr3_aa: ASSTGTVYNEQF
d_call: -; j_call: TRBJ2-7; clone_size: few; v_call: TRBV20-1; cdr3_aa: SARDQRRQPMNEQY
d_call: -; j_call: TRBJ2-3; clone_size: few; v_call: TRBV24-1; cdr3_aa: ATSDQESTDTQY
d_call: -; j_call: TRBJ2-7; clone_size: -; v_call: TRBV2; cdr3_aa: ASSDTVQSYEQY
d_call: TRBD2; j_call: TRBJ2-3; clone_size: few; v_call: TRBV7-2; cdr3_aa: ASSLMATSGRTSTDTQY
d_call: TRBD1; j_call: TRBJ2-1; clone_size: -; v_call: TRBV6-1; cdr3_aa: ASSWQGQGVYNEQF
d_call: TRBD1; j_call: TRBJ2-3; clone_size: few; v_call: TRBV24-1; cdr3_aa: ATSLRGRDTQY
d_call: -; j_call: TRBJ1-2; clone_size: -; v_call: TRBV7-9; cdr3_aa: ASSLMWGSPNYGYT
d_call: -; j_call: TRBJ2-1; clone_size: few; v_call: TRBV4-2; cdr3_aa: ASSQDPSASTEQF
d_call: TRBD2; j_call: TRBJ2-1; clone_size: -; v_call: TRBV11-3; cdr3_aa: ASSKDSSGREV
d_call: -; j_call: TRBJ1-2; clone_size: -; v_call: TRBV20-1; cdr3_aa: SAREGGAANYGYT
d_call: TRBD1; j_call: TRBJ1-2; clone_size: -; v_call: TRBV6-1; cdr3_aa: ASSDTGGANYGYT
d_call: -; j_call: TRBJ2-1; clone_size: few; v_call: TRBV6-1; cdr3_aa: ASRILTSANEQF
d_call: TRBD1; j_call: TRBJ1-6; clone_size: -; v_call: TRBV19; cdr3_aa: ASSSPNQGVRSPLH
d_call: -; j_call: TRBJ1-2; clone_size: -; v_call: TRBV5-1; cdr3_aa: ASSFMSQYGYT
d_call: -; j_call: TRBJ2-1; clone_size: few; v_call: TRBV7-9; cdr3_aa: ASSPLGPPEEQF
d_call: -; j_call: TRBJ2-6; clone_size: few; v_call: TRBV6-1; cdr3_aa: ASRQGSSGANVLT
d_call: TRBD1; j_call: TRBJ2-4; clone_size: many; v_call: TRBV5-1; cdr3_aa: ASSPTGEKDIQY